This TCR beta chain was retrieved from a study of T cells and copy number aberrations in small-cell lung cancer. Study-level results: Findings need validation given the study's small sample size. Most clones, about 75-97.7%, were restricted to a single tumor region.

Repertoires were generated with immunoSEQ multiplex PCR, while TCRdb's copy carries only in-frame clones and drops some. The sample carries around 6,200 clones, roughly three quarters recorded once. About this clone itself: Its specificity is not known.

Donors were all either smokers or heavy second-hand smokers. Trimming cost V 5 bases and J 6 bases, with 13 bases left between them. The germline V gene encodes CDR1 SQVTM and CDR2 ANQGSEA. The CDR3 consists of 13 residues. This receptor was identified in a man over 45 with small cell lung cancer. This rearrangement joins TRBV29-1 to TRBJ2-2; no clear D. Input material: tumor tissue. The CDR3 region is CSVRLLDPGELFF. The CDR3 DNA sequence: TGCAGCGTTCGCCTACTTGACCCCGGGGAGCTGTTTTTT.